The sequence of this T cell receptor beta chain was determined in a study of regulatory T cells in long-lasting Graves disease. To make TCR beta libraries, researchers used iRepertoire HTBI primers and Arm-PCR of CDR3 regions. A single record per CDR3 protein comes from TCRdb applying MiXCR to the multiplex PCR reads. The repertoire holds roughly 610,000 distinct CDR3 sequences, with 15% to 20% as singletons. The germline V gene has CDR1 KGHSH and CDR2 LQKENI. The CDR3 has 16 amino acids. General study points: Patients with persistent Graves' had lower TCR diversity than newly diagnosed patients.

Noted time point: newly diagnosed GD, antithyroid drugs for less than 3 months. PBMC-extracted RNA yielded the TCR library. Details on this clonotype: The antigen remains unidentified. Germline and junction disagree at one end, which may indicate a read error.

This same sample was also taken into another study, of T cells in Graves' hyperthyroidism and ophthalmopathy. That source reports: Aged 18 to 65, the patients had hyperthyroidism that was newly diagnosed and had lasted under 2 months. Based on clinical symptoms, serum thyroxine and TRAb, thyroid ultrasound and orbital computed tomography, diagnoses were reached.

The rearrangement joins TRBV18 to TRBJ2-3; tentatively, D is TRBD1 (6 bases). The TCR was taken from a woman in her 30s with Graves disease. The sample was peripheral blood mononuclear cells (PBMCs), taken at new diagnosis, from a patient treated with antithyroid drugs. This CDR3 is CTSSPPQGKSTDTQYF. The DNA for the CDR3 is TGTACCAGCTCACCACCGCAGGGGAAGTCCACAGATACGCAGTATTTT.